This entry concerns a single TCR beta chain. This clone came up once. Its antigen is currently not known. Per-base quality was not reported, and no clone a single base away is much larger than it. This entry is derived from a study of T cell changes during pregnancy in multiple sclerosis (dated by TCRdb to the late 2010s). Describing the broader study: The study examined how the T cell repertoire changed over the course of pregnancy in women with multiple sclerosis.

Spanning cysteine to phenylalanine, the CDR3 consists of 15 amino acids. Of the read, only the CDR3 DNA is kept; its 45 bases are in frame from base 1. CDR1 and CDR2 are drawn from the germline V gene: SNHLY, FYNNEI. The junction shows trimming of 7 bases on V and 4 bases on J, and the gene matches do not reach 11 bases of it. The method behind the library was the immunoSEQ multiplex PCR assay. Not all clones reach the TCRdb copy of this immuneACCESS table, which keeps in-frame sequences only. Checked studies attribute under half of the gap to unresolved V genes and leave the rest unexplained. This sample gives 15,000 to 20,000 clones in total; more than 75% of them show up just once. The ten largest clones take up about 1.3% of the sample.

Sequences were derived from CD4+ T cells from peripheral blood mononuclear cells, sampled in the first trimester of pregnancy. This TCR was sampled from a female donor in good health, enrolled as a control in a pregnancy study. This chain is built from TRBV2 and TRBJ2-5, with 8 bases in between that match TRBD1. The nucleotides are TGTGCCAGCAAATCGACAGGGGAAAAAACAGAGACCCAGTACTTC. Protein translation: CASKSTGEKTETQYF.